This T cell receptor (beta chain) emerged from a study of T-cell reconstitution after alpha-beta-depleted transplantation in children. Whole-study findings and limits: Reportedly, alpha-beta T cells present about two months post-transplant originated from several hundred expanded clones of graft origin. Fresh T-cell production supplied most of the T-cell counts and diversity seen one year after transplant. There were some patients whose high TCRbeta diversity at day 60 came from surviving recipient T cells and thymic progenitors.

This clonotype was found a few times. Its antigen is as yet unknown. Unique molecular identifiers were used to barcode this TCRbeta library. Each CDR3 protein gets one entry after TCRdb re-called the PCR reads with MiXCR. The sample contains around 800,000 distinct CDR3 sequences, roughly 16% of which appear only once. The clonotype originates from a male patient younger than 18 who had a stem cell transplant for acute lymphoblastic leukemia, so the T cells may come from the graft donor. This specimen consisted of PBMCs, mostly from graft donor cells, obtained 360 days after TCRalphabeta/CD19-depleted stem cell transplant.

CDR3 loop: CATKHLGYEQYF. The CDR3 coding sequence is TGTGCCACCAAGCACCTTGGCTACGAGCAGTACTTC. The chain carries TRBV24-1 and TRBJ2-7; no definite D call. Trimming removed 8 bases from V and 3 bases from J, with 10 bases in between. From germline, CDR1 is KGHDR and CDR2 SFDVKD. The CDR3 is made up of 12 amino acids.